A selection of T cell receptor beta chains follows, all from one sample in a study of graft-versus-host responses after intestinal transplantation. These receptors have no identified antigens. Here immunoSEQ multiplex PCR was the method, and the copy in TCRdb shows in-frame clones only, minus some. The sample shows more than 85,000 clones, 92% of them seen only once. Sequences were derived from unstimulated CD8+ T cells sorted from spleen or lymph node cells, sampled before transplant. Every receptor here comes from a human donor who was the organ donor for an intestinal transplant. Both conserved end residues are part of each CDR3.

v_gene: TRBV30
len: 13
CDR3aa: CAWISTGNTEAFF

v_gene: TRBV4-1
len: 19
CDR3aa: CASSRGPYGDRATGYGYTF

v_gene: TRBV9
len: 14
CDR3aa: CASSVVRARNEQFF

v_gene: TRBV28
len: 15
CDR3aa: CASSLGTGRGDTQYF

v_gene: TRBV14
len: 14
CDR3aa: CASSPGSHFYEQYF

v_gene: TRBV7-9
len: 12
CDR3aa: CASSLSSHEQFF

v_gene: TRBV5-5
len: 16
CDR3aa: CASSLSETGVYNEQFF

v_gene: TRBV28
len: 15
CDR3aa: CASSRTGGYSYEQYF

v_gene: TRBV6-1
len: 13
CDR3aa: CASSENEGYEQYF

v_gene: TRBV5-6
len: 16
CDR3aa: CASSGDRESANYGYTF

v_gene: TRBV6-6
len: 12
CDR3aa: CASSYSSGTQYF